The 11 T cell receptor beta chains presented below share a single source sample, sequenced in a study of PD-1 blockade in classical Hodgkin lymphoma. Each and every patient relapsed after autologous stem cell transplantation, and patients got differing brentuximab vedotin exposure. Profiled with immunoSEQ multiplex PCR; TCRdb holds only in-frame clones, not every one. The data contain roughly 7,500 clones, around four fifths of them singletons. The material was peripheral blood mononuclear cells (PBMCs), obtained at baseline. The receptors come from a human donor with classical Hodgkin lymphoma.

The chain couples TRBV5-6 to TRBJ2-2; D is unclear. Between the trimmed V and J ends, which lost 2 bases and 10 bases, there was a span of 9 bases. CDR1 SGHDT and CDR2 YYEEEE come from the germline V gene. The length of the CDR3 is 12 residues. The CDR3 bases are TGTGCCAGCAGCTTTTGGAACGAGGAGCTGTTTTTT. This gives the protein CASSFWNEELFF. Full variable domain (rest looked up from reference TRBV5-6 and TRBJ2-2): DAGVTQSPTHLIKTRGQQVTLRCSPKSGHDTVSWYQQALGQGPQFIFQYYEEEERQRGNFPDRFSGHQFPNYSSELNVNALLLGDSALYLCASSFWNEELFFGEGSRLTVL.

The genes are TRBV5-4 and TRBJ2-5, with D perhaps TRBD2 (5 bases). Between the trimmed V and J ends, which lost 4 bases and 1 base, there was a span of 14 bases. This CDR3 is built from 15 residues. CDR1 and CDR2 (germline): SGHNT, YYREEE (reference sequence). The CDR3 is CASSPGSGLQETQYF. Here the CDR3 DNA reads TGTGCCAGCAGCCCCGGAAGCGGCCTCCAAGAGACCCAGTACTTC.

This CDR3 is CASSGGQGIAEAFF. The CDR3 DNA reads TGCGCCAGCAGCGGGGGACAGGGGATCGCTGAAGCTTTCTTT. The chain recombines TRBV5-1 with TRBJ1-1; 10 nucleotides align to TRBD1. The length of the CDR3 is 14 residues. Germline-derived CDR1 and CDR2 are SGHRS and YFSETQ. J gave up 6 bases and V 4 bases, and 6 bases lay outside the gene matches.

The V and J genes are TRBV27 and TRBJ2-6; 7 positions agree with TRBD1. The CDR3 is 16 amino acids. CDR1 is MNHEY and CDR2 is SMNVEV in the germline V gene (reference sequence). Unmatched junction bases numbered 4, after V lost 5 bases and J lost 0 bases. This chain's CDR3 is CASSLTGTSGANVLTF. In DNA, the CDR3 is TGTGCCAGCAGTCTGACAGGGACCTCTGGGGCCAACGTCCTGACTTTC.

This chain joins TRBV6-1 and TRBJ2-1; D gene ambiguous. The CDR3 has 14 residues. In germline, CDR1 is MNHNS, CDR2 SASEGT. Trimming took 3 bases from V and 4 from J, leaving 10 bases between them. The CDR3 DNA sequence: TGTGCCAGCAGTGAGGTTTCAAGATACAATGAGCAGTTCTTC. Protein product: CASSEVSRYNEQFF.

V gene TRBV4-3 combines with J gene TRBJ2-5, with D possibly being TRBD2 (6 bases). V lost 3 bases, J lost 5 bases, and 16 bases lay in between. CDR3 size: 15 residues. CDR1 is LGHNA and CDR2 is YSLEER in the germline V gene. The CDR3 sequence: CASSQAGGRGETQYF. Written as DNA, the CDR3 is TGCGCCAGCAGCCAGGCTGGAGGGAGAGGTGAGACCCAGTACTTC.

The genes are TRBV7-2 and TRBJ2-5; D ambiguous. V shed 5 bases and J shed 5 bases, with 9 bases lying between them. Germline V gene data show CDR1 as SGHTA and CDR2 as FQGNSA. The CDR3 has 12 amino acids. The CDR3 sequence is CASSLTWETQYF. The CDR3 region has the DNA TGTGCCAGCAGCCTGACTTGGGAGACCCAGTACTTC.

The J gene is TRBJ1-2, the V gene TRBV7-9, with a tentative D call TRBD1 (6 bases). The germline gives CDR1 SEHNR, CDR2 FQNEAQ (reference sequence). CDR3 length: 17 amino acids. V was pared by 2 bases and J by 3 bases, with 19 bases between. CDR3 nucleotides: TGTGCCAGCAGCTTAAACCAGTGGGCAGGGGTATACTATGGCTACACCTTC. Its protein product is CASSLNQWAGVYYGYTF.

This clone appeared a single time. V is TRBV29-1 and J is TRBJ2-7; D remains unclear. The CDR3 is made up of 13 amino acids. Germline lookup yields CDR1 SQVTM and CDR2 ANQGSEA. V lost 4 bases, J lost 4 bases, and 14 bases lay in between. The CDR3 is CSVVPASGYEQYF. In DNA form, the CDR3 reads TGCAGCGTTGTCCCGGCGTCCGGTTACGAGCAGTACTTC.

The rearrangement uses TRBV7-9 and TRBJ2-7, with 10 bases matching TRBD1. J lost 5 bases, V lost 5 bases, and 12 bases had no gene match. Germline V gene sequence: CDR1 SEHNR, CDR2 FQNEAQ (reference sequence). The CDR3 is 16 amino acids. CDR3 sequence (DNA): TGTGCCAGCAGCCCCCCGACAGGGGGCTTTAATAACGAGCAGTACTTC. Translation gives CASSPPTGGFNNEQYF.

CDR3 DNA sequence: TGCAGCGTGGAGGACGATCCTCTCGGTGGCTACACCTTC. Protein: CSVEDDPLGGYTF. This sequence joins TRBV29-1 and TRBJ1-2; D gene unclear. V was trimmed by 6 bases and J by 7 bases, leaving 18 bases between them. Germline CDR1 and CDR2: SQVTM and ANQGSEA. This CDR3 spans 13 amino acids.